This TCR beta chain originates from a study of OX40 agonist ivuxolimab in advanced cancers. Across the whole study: Recorded diagnoses for dose-escalation patients were hepatocellular carcinoma, melanoma, renal cell or head and neck cancer.

Produced via immunoSEQ multiplex PCR; TCRdb's table is partial and in-frame only. This table holds about 40,000 clones, about 81% found once. CDR1 MGHDK and CDR2 SYGVNS come from the germline V gene. This CDR3 comprises 14 residues. V lost 0 bases and J lost 3, with 8 bases in between. The chain has TRBV25-1 and TRBJ1-1, with a possible D match to TRBD1 (5 bases). The sequencing used CD4+ or CD8+ T cells sorted from blood, collected in a trial of the OX40 agonist ivuxolimab. The TCR comes from an adult with an advanced solid tumor such as melanoma, head and neck, liver or kidney cancer. The CDR3 DNA sequence: TGTGCCAGCAGTGAATATTGGGGGGACACTGAAGCTTTCTTT. This encodes CASSEYWGDTEAFF.